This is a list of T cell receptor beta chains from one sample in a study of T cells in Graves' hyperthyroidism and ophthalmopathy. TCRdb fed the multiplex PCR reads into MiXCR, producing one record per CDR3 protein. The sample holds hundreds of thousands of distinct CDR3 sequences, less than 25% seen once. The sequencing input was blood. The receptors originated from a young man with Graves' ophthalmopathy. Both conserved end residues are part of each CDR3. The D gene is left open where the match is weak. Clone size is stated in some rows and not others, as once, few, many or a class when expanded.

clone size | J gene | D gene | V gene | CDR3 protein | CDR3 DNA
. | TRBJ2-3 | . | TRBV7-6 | CASSPELADTQYF | TGTGCCAGCAGCCCCGAGCTCGCAGATACGCAGTATTTT
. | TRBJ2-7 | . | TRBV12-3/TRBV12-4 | CASSQGGLNEQYF | TGTGCCAGCAGCCAAGGGGGATTGAACGAGCAGTACTTC
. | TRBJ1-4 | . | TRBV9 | CASSPETGEKLFF | TGTGCCAGCAGCCCCGAGACGGGTGAAAAACTGTTTTTT
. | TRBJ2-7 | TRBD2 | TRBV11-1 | CASSSSGASGRAIPPYEQYF | TGTGCCAGCAGCTCCTCCGGGGCTAGCGGGAGGGCCATTCCCCCCTACGAGCAGTACTTC
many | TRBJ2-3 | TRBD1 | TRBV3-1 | CASSQVTGTGTDTQYF | TGTGCCAGCAGCCAAGTGACCGGGACAGGGACAGATACGCAGTATTTT
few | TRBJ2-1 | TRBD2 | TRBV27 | CASSRTPAGGNEQFF | TGTGCCAGCAGTCGGACTCCAGCGGGAGGTAATGAGCAGTTCTTC
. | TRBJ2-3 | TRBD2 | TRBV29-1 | CSGTRTSGRTDTQYF | TGCAGCGGGACTAGGACTAGCGGACGCACAGATACGCAGTATTTT
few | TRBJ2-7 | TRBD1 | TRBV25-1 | CASSETGVNYEQYF | TGTGCCAGCAGTGAGACAGGGGTTAATTACGAGCAGTACTTC
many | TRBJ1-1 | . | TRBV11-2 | CASKEEGSPEAFF | TGTGCCAGCAAGGAGGAGGGAAGCCCTGAAGCTTTCTTT
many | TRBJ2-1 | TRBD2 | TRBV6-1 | CASSELGGSGNEQFF | TGTGCCAGCAGTGAACTGGGCGGGAGTGGTAATGAGCAGTTCTTC
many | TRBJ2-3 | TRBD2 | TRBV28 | CASSHSGSADTQYF | TGTGCCAGCAGTCATAGCGGGAGTGCAGATACGCAGTATTTT
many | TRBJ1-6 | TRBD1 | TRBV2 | CASRGQDNSPLHF | TGTGCCAGCAGAGGACAGGACAATTCACCCCTCCACTTT
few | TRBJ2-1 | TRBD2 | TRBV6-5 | CASSYLLAGNNEQFF | TGTGCCAGCAGTTACTTACTAGCGGGGAACAATGAGCAGTTCTTC
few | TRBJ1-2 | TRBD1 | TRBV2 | CASRHPPTGQNGYTF | TGTGCCAGCAGACACCCCCCGACAGGGCAGAATGGCTACACCTTC
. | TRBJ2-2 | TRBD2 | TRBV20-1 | CSASVASGRGEAGELFF | TGCAGTGCTAGCGTTGCTAGCGGGAGGGGGGAGGCCGGGGAGCTGTTTTTT
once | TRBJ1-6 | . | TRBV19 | CASNLGNSPLHF | TGTGCCAGTAATCTTGGGAATTCACCCCTCCACTTT
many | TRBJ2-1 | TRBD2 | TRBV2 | CASSETSGRPYNEQFF | TGTGCCAGCAGTGAAACTAGCGGGAGACCCTACAATGAGCAGTTCTTC
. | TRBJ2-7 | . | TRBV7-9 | CASSLGQTDLSYEQYF | TGTGCCAGCAGCTTAGGGCAGACAGACCTCTCCTACGAGCAGTACTTC
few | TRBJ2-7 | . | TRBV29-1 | CSVGTGESYEQYF | TGCAGCGTTGGGACCGGGGAGAGCTACGAGCAGTACTTC
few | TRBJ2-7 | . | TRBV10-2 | CASSDPYVGYREQYF | TGCGCCAGCAGTGACCCCTATGTGGGGTACCGGGAGCAGTACTTC
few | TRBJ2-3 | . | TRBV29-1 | CSVRGLFKTDTQYF | TGCAGCGTTCGAGGGTTGTTCAAGACAGATACGCAGTATTTT
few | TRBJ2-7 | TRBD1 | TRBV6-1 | CASVGDTGDYEQYF | TGTGCCAGCGTGGGGGATACAGGGGACTACGAGCAGTACTTC
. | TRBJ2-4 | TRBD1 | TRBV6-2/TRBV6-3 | CASSYARDRVFKNIQYF | TGTGCCAGCAGTTACGCCCGGGACAGGGTATTCAAAAACATTCAGTACTTC
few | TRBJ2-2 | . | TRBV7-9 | CASSGDGAVTGELFF | TGTGCCAGCAGCGGGGACGGGGCCGTCACCGGGGAGCTGTTTTTT
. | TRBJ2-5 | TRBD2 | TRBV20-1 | CSASPYDGRARETQYF | TGCAGTGCTAGCCCGTACGACGGGAGGGCCCGGGAGACCCAGTACTTC
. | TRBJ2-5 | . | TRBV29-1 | CSVFKGETQYF | TGCAGCGTTTTCAAAGGAGAGACCCAGTACTTC
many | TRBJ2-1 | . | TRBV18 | CASSPGLVAYNEQFF | TGTGCCAGCTCACCAGGCCTCGTGGCCTACAATGAGCAGTTCTTC
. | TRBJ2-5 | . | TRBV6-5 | CASSYSSRPGETQYF | TGTGCCAGCAGTTACTCGAGTAGGCCGGGAGAGACCCAGTACTTC
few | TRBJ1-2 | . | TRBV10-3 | CAISGEPNYGYTF | TGTGCCATCAGTGGGGAACCTAACTATGGCTACACCTTC
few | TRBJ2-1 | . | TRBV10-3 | CAISVRSSYNEQFF | TGTGCCATCTCTGTAAGGAGCTCCTACAATGAGCAGTTCTTC
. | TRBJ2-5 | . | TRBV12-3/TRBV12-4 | CASSPGNRVETQYF | TGTGCCAGCAGTCCTGGGAACAGGGTTGAGACCCAGTACTTC
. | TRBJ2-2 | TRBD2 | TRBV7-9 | CASSLIREATYTGELFF | TGTGCCAGCAGCTTAATCCGGGAGGCTACGTACACCGGGGAGCTGTTTTTT
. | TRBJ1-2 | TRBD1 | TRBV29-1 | CSVVTGRGYTF | TGCAGCGTTGTGACAGGGCGCGGCTACACCTTC
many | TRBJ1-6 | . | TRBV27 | CASSLSPAGFYNSPLHF | TGTGCCAGCAGTTTATCGCCTGCTGGTTTCTATAATTCACCCCTCCACTTT
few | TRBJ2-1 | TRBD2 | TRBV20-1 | CSAKRTSHSSYNEQFF | TGCAGTGCCAAACGGACTAGCCACAGCTCCTACAATGAGCAGTTCTTC
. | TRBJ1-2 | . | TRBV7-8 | CASSPSTTDTLGYSYTF | TGTGCCAGCAGCCCTTCAACTACGGACACACTTGGCTATAGCTACACCTTC
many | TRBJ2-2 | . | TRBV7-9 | CASSLALGGTGELFF | TGTGCCAGCAGCTTAGCGCTCGGGGGCACCGGGGAGCTGTTTTTT
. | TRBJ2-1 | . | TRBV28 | CASSTRSSYNEQFF | TGTGCCAGCAGCACCCGGAGCTCCTACAATGAGCAGTTCTTC
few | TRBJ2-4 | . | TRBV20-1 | CSARKYRTGKNIQYF | TGCAGTGCTAGAAAATATCGGACGGGGAAAAACATTCAGTACTTC
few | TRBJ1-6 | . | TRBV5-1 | CASSPIEGGRSPLHF | TGCGCCAGCAGCCCTATAGAAGGGGGTCGTTCACCCCTCCACTTT
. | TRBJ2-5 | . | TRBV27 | CASSPGTDGGTQYF | TGTGCCAGCAGTCCCGGGACCGACGGGGGGACCCAGTACTTC
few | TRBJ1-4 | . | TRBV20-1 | CSARGAANEKLFF | TGCAGTGCTCGCGGGGCGGCTAATGAAAAACTGTTTTTT
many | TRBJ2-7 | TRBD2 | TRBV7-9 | CASSLGATSGIYEQYF | TGTGCCAGCAGCTTAGGGGCGACTAGCGGGATATACGAGCAGTACTTC
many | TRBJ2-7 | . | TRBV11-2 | CASSLEPPSYEQYF | TGTGCCAGCAGCTTAGAACCCCCGTCCTACGAGCAGTACTTC
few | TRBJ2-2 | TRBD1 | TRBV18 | CASSPRTGFGNTGELFF | TGTGCCAGCTCACCACGGACAGGGTTCGGGAACACCGGGGAGCTGTTTTTT
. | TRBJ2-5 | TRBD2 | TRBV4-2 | CASSQAMTSGREMYF | TGTGCCAGCAGCCAAGCCATGACTAGCGGGAGGGAAATGTACTTC
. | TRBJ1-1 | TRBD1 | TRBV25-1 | CASKGTGRTTEAFF | TGTGCCAGCAAGGGGACAGGGAGGACCACTGAAGCTTTCTTT
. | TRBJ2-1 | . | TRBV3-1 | CASSQTASSKNEQFF | TGTGCCAGCAGCCAGACAGCCTCTAGCAAAAATGAGCAGTTCTTC
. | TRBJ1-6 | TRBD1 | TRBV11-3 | CASSPLGTDYESPLHF | TGTGCCAGCAGCCCGCTCGGGACAGATTACGAGTCACCCCTCCACTTT
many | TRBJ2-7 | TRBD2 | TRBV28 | CASSYTSGGYEQYF | TGTGCCAGCAGTTATACTAGCGGAGGCTACGAGCAGTACTTC
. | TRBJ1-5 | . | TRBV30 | CAWTAGEGQPQHF | TGTGCCTGGACGGCTGGAGAGGGGCAGCCCCAGCATTTT